These 25 T cell receptor beta chains originate from one sample sequenced in a study of blood T cell repertoires in COVID-19 (dated by TCRdb to about 2020). The library was obtained by the immunoSEQ multiplex PCR assay. TCRdb's version of the immuneACCESS table is confined to in-frame rearrangements and falls short of the full clone set. An unresolved V gene accounts for under half of the shortfall where checked; the remainder is of unknown origin. A total of fewer than 80,000 clones appear in this sample, about 88% of them only once. Approximately 9.1% of the sample goes to the ten largest clones. Sequencing was carried out using peripheral blood. The receptors come from a human donor in a cohort sampled during active COVID-19.

This chain joins TRBV27 and TRBJ2-7; TRBD2 agrees at 10 bases. Germline V gene sequence: CDR1 MNHEY, CDR2 SMNVEV (reference sequence). Trimming at V came to 0 bases and at J to 4 bases, leaving 3 bases not matched to a gene. This CDR3 is built from 15 residues. The CDR3 sequence: CASSLSAGGPYEQYF. In DNA, the CDR3 is TGTGCCAGCAGTTTATCAGCGGGAGGGCCATACGAGCAGTACTTC.

The gene calls are TRBV27 and TRBJ2-5; 12 positions agree with TRBD1. Germline-derived CDR1 and CDR2 are MNHEY and SMNVEV (reference sequence). This CDR3 has 14 amino acids. The junction had 3 bases not matched to a gene; V was cut back by 6 bases and J by 4 bases. The CDR3 nucleotides are TGTGCCAGCAGGGGACAGGGGGCCGGAGAGACCCAGTACTTC. Encoded protein: CASRGQGAGETQYF.

This clone was recorded only once. The CDR3 loop is CASSQGTVSGTKNIQYF. The CDR3, as DNA: TGCGCCAGCAGCCAAGGGACAGTCTCGGGTACCAAAAACATTCAGTACTTC. This chain connects TRBV4-1 to TRBJ2-4; D is possibly TRBD1 (6 bases). CDR3 size: 17 residues. V dropped 1 base and J dropped 2 bases, with 15 bases sitting between them. From germline, CDR1 is MGHRA and CDR2 YSYEKL.

The chain recombines TRBV9 with TRBJ2-2; TRBD2 matches at 7 bases. Losses at the gene ends were 0 bases for V and 5 bases for J; bases not matched to a gene: 4. CDR3 length equals 15 residues. Germline CDR1 reads SGDLS; CDR2 reads YYNGEE. The CDR3 DNA reads TGTGCCAGCAGCGTAGGCGGGAGTCTTACCGGGGAGCTGTTTTTT. Its translation: CASSVGGSLTGELFF.

The chain couples TRBV27 to TRBJ1-2, with TRBD1 identical over 8 bases. Per germline, CDR1 MNHEY and CDR2 SMNVEV (reference sequence). Unmatched junction bases numbered 2, after V lost 3 bases and J lost 2 bases. This CDR3 is 14 amino acids long. The CDR3 DNA is TGTGCCAGCAGTTTTCGGACAGGGAACTATGGCTACACCTTC. Encoded protein: CASSFRTGNYGYTF.

This clone was detected once. The gene calls are TRBV27 and TRBJ2-1, with 12 nucleotides matching TRBD2. J lost 7 bases, V lost 7 bases, and 5 bases had no gene match. Germline V lookup: CDR1 MNHEY, CDR2 SMNVEV (reference sequence). CDR3 length equals 14 residues. CDR3 sequence (DNA): TGTGCCAGCAAACTAGCGGGAGGAGAAAATGAGCAGTTCTTC. Amino acid sequence: CASKLAGGENEQFF.

This chain uses TRBV5-1 with TRBJ2-2; TRBD1 is a possible D gene (6 bases). The V gene lost 3 bases and the J gene lost 4 bases, with 10 bases spanning the gap. CDR3 size: 14 residues. CDR1 is SGHRS and CDR2 is YFSETQ in the germline V gene. This CDR3 reads CASSWTVGTGELFF. CDR3 bases: TGCGCCAGCAGCTGGACAGTAGGCACCGGGGAGCTGTTTTTT.

The chain couples TRBV14 to TRBJ1-3; the match to TRBD1 covers 7 bases. Germline-derived CDR1 and CDR2 are SGHDN and FVKESK. The CDR3 is 15 amino acids. V shed 2 bases and J 4 bases; nucleotides not matched to a gene: 5. The CDR3 here is CASSQYRGAGNTIYF. CDR3 bases: TGTGCCAGCAGCCAATACAGGGGCGCCGGAAACACCATATATTTT.

This clone has only a few counts. The J gene is TRBJ1-5, the V gene TRBV19, with a tentative D call TRBD1 (5 bases). Trimming took off 7 bases at V and 0 bases at J, with 19 bases between the two ends. Germline V gene data show CDR1 as LNHDA and CDR2 as SQIVND (reference sequence). This CDR3 comprises 17 residues. CDR3 in amino acids: CASKTLGQGNSNQPQHF. Written as DNA, the CDR3 is TGTGCCAGTAAAACACTGGGGCAGGGTAATAGCAATCAGCCCCAGCATTTT.

The CDR3 bases are TGCGCCAGCAGCCATCCCGGGACTAGATCCAATGAGCAGTTCTTC. Translating it yields CASSHPGTRSNEQFF. The chain is built from TRBV4-1 and TRBJ2-1, with 8 bases fitting TRBD2. The CDR3 spans 15 residues. The trim removed 3 bases at V and 6 bases at J, leaving 7 bases unmatched. The germline CDR1 and CDR2 sequences are MGHRA and YSYEKL.

The chain uses TRBV30 and TRBJ2-2; no firm D call. The CDR3 is 14 amino acids. Germline V lookup: CDR1 GTSNPN, CDR2 SVGIG (reference sequence). V gave up 0 bases and J gave up 8 bases, with 13 bases separating them. As DNA, the CDR3 is TGTGCCTGGAGTGTAATAAGGCAGACAGGGGAGCTGTTTTTT. This codes for CAWSVIRQTGELFF.

CDR3 amino acids: CVRRKDGTWAYEQYF. The CDR3 DNA reads as TGTGTCAGAAGAAAAGACGGGACTTGGGCTTACGAGCAGTACTTC. The rearrangement joins TRBV7-5 to TRBJ2-7; the D call TRBD2 from the table was never checked on the DNA. TRBV7-5 is labeled a pseudogene. CDR3 length: 15 residues.

The chain joins TRBV4-1 to TRBJ1-6; TRBD1 agrees at 7 bases. CDR1 and CDR2 from the germline V gene are MGHRA and YSYEKL. The CDR3 totals 16 residues. The trim removed 1 base at V and 5 bases at J, leaving 5 bases unmatched. CDR3 amino acids: CASSQAAQGDNSPLHF. CDR3 coding DNA: TGCGCCAGCAGCCAAGCGGCGCAGGGGGATAATTCACCCCTCCACTTT.

The chain employs TRBV21-1 and TRBJ2-7; the table's TRBD2 call for D was not verified on the DNA. TRBV21-1 is given as a pseudogene. CDR3 length: 14 residues. The CDR3 region is CASSPGGGMDEQYF. CDR3 DNA sequence: TGTGCCAGCAGCCCGGGGGGGGGCATGGACGAGCAGTACTTC.

The chain is built from TRBV5-8 and TRBJ1-2, with 7 bases identical to TRBD1. Trimming removed 1 base from V and 4 bases from J; junction bases left unmatched: 7. The CDR3 runs to 15 residues. Per germline, CDR1 SGHTS and CDR2 YDEGEE. The DNA of the CDR3 is TGTGCCAGCAGCTTGTCGGCAACAGGGGTCTATGGCTACACCTTC. Translating gives CASSLSATGVYGYTF.

V usage is TRBV19 and J usage is TRBJ2-1; TRBD2 aligns across 11 bases. The ends lost 3 bases at V and 6 bases at J; junction bases unmatched: 4. The length of the CDR3 is 15 residues. Germline V gene sequence: CDR1 LNHDA, CDR2 SQIVND (reference sequence). Here the CDR3 DNA reads TGTGCCAGTAGTATTAGCGGGAGGGCCGGCAATGAGCAGTTCTTC. Translation gives CASSISGRAGNEQFF. Combining the CDR3 with reference TRBV19 and TRBJ2-1 gives the whole variable domain DGGITQSPKYLFRKEGQNVTLSCEQNLNHDAMYWYRQDPGQGLRLIYYSQIVNDFQKGDIAEGYSVSREKKESFPLTVTSAQKNPTAFYLCASSISGRAGNEQFFGPGTRLTVL.

The rearrangement joins TRBV6-1 to TRBJ1-6; D is undetermined. Trimming removed 2 bases at V and 9 bases at J, with 11 bases between. The germline V gene encodes CDR1 MNHNS and CDR2 SASEGT. This CDR3 region has 14 residues. The CDR3 nucleotides read TGTGCCAGCAGTGAATGGAGGGAGGGTTCACCCCTCCACTTT. It yields the protein CASSEWREGSPLHF.

This chain links TRBV7-6 with TRBJ1-2; 8 positions match TRBD1. Germline V lookup: CDR1 SGHVS, CDR2 FNYEAQ. The ends lost 1 base at V and 1 base at J; junction bases unmatched: 5. This CDR3 is built from 16 residues. This chain's CDR3 is CASSLGRGRDNYGYTF. In DNA form, the CDR3 reads TGTGCCAGCAGCTTAGGCAGGGGGCGAGATAACTATGGCTACACCTTC.

The rearrangement links TRBV6-6 to TRBJ2-5; 7 nucleotides agree with TRBD1. The CDR3 has 16 residues. The J segment lost 4 bases and the V segment lost 0 bases, leaving 8 bases of the junction unmatched. Germline V CDR1 and CDR2: MNHNY, SVGAGI (reference sequence). CDR3 DNA sequence: TGTGCCAGCAGTTACTCTAGGGGGACAGAGCGAGAGACCCAGTACTTC. This gives the protein CASSYSRGTERETQYF.

The genes are TRBV3-1 (or the pseudogene TRBV3-2) and TRBJ2-7, with a tentative D call TRBD2 (5 bases). V gave up 0 bases and J gave up 2 bases, with 14 bases separating them. The V gene's germline CDR1 is LGHDT and CDR2 YNNKEL (reference sequence). The CDR3 has 16 residues. CDR3 nucleotides: TGTGCCAGCAGCCAAGATGTCGGGGAACTTGCCTACGAGCAGTACTTC. It encodes CASSQDVGELAYEQYF.

V is TRBV15 and J is TRBJ1-5; D unresolved. The ends were cut back, 5 bases at V and 5 bases at J, with 16 bases in the middle. Germline CDR1 is LNHNV and CDR2 is YYDKDF (reference sequence). This CDR3 contains 15 residues. CDR3 sequence (DNA): TGTGCCACCAGCCGAGCATCGAGGGTGGATCAGCCCCAGCATTTT. Protein: CATSRASRVDQPQHF.

The chain links TRBV6-4 to TRBJ2-2, with D tentatively TRBD2 (5 bases). CDR3 size: 17 residues. The V gene lost 5 bases and the J gene lost 3 bases, with 19 bases spanning the gap. Germline lookup yields CDR1 MRHNA and CDR2 SNTAGT. This chain's CDR3 is CASSREGPKVYTGELFF. CDR3 sequence (DNA): TGTGCCAGCAGTCGGGAAGGTCCAAAAGTTTACACCGGGGAGCTGTTTTTT.

The CDR3 here is CASSLVGGGSEAFF. For the CDR3, the DNA is TGTGCCAGCAGCTTGGTGGGCGGGGGCTCTGAAGCTTTCTTT. This chain uses TRBV5-6 with TRBJ1-1; D is possibly TRBD1 (6 bases). The length of the CDR3 is 14 residues. Germline CDR1 and CDR2: SGHDT and YYEEEE. The V gene lost 0 bases and the J gene lost 6 bases, with 12 bases spanning the gap.

The gene calls are TRBV13 and TRBJ2-5, with TRBD1 matching 7 bases. Germline V gives CDR1 PRHDT, CDR2 FYEKMQ (reference sequence). The trim removed 5 bases at V and 4 bases at J, leaving 7 bases unmatched. CDR3 length: 14 residues. The CDR3 DNA is TGTGCCAGCAGCCCAGCGACAGGGATAGAGACCCAGTACTTC. It encodes CASSPATGIETQYF.

V is TRBV29-1 and J is TRBJ2-4, with 9 bases fitting TRBD1. The junction had 5 bases not matched to a gene; V was cut back by 4 bases and J by 7 bases. Germline CDR1 reads SQVTM; CDR2 reads ANQGSEA. This CDR3 is 13 amino acids long. The CDR3 nucleotides are TGCAGCGTTGTTCGACAGGGGGTGAACATTCAGTACTTC. This gives the protein CSVVRQGVNIQYF.